The rows below give T cell receptor beta chains drawn from one sample of a study of cytomegalovirus exposure and HLA in healthy donors. The assay was immunoSEQ multiplex PCR, and TCRdb's table has in-frame clones only and misses some. The profile covers roughly 150,000 clones, with about three quarters appearing a single time and 10% taken by the ten largest. Material: PBMCs. The receptors derive from a young man in good health and CMV-seropositive. The CDR3 runs from the conserved cysteine through the conserved F or W. Expanded clones are given a class, and other clones once, few, many or no size at all.

v_call,clone_size,cdr3_aa
TRBV10-2,-,CASSSPVNTEAFF
TRBV27,few,CASNRETQYF
TRBV4-2,once,CASSPGEGGPGEQFF
TRBV30,-,CAWSSGQGSGQPQHF
TRBV9,-,CASSVGGRSIGNTIYF
TRBV9,-,CASSVVPLVGLAGGPSEQFF
TRBV28,-,CASSTGQGLHEQYF
TRBV19,-,CASSVQIGGGNQPQHF
TRBV2,few,CASSDILRGTEAFF
TRBV7-9,-,CASSSGQGRVDEQYF
TRBV14,once,CASSRILGLSSQETQYF
TRBV5-1,-,CASSSGGSQETQYF
TRBV10-1,-,CASSEFSCLGVVPDTQYF
TRBV18,-,CASSQTSGMNTDTQYF
TRBV7-8,few,CASSFSGSNEQFF
TRBV11-1,-,CASSLGDRGNYEQYF
TRBV11-2,-,CASSLQTSGRTDTQYF
TRBV29-1,few,CSVEASGYTF
TRBV21-1,-,CASSPGNDRTNTEAFF
TRBV27,-,CASRRPGQSYEQYF
TRBV29-1,few,CSVWWGAQETQYF
TRBV5-4,-,CASSQKQGPGELFF
TRBV7-2,-,CASSPTGGPQHF
TRBV19,-,CASSIAGGYTF
TRBV7-9,-,CASSFSGRGRHEQYF
TRBV19,few,CASSTDRVIGELFF
TRBV15,-,CATSTWTSGTYEQYF
TRBV27,-,CASSLGQAEAFF
TRBV6-5,-,CASSPMTSPHEQYF
TRBV5-8,once,CASSFGRGGNQPQHF
TRBV28,-,CASSVEWEGTSYEQYF
TRBV29-1,-,CSGRGGEETEAFF
TRBV5-1,-,CASSLDPQVTYERYF
TRBV28,-,CASSYRAYQPQHF
TRBV4-1,-,CASSEHRGTNTEAFF
TRBV19,-,CASSKQGVAYEQYF
TRBV5-1,-,CASSTGTSGQETQYF
TRBV5-1,few,CASTLLPGQGASTGELFF
TRBV11-1,-,CASRWDTLYEQYF
TRBV6-6,-,CASSSETGELFF
TRBV27,-,CASRKNITSILILNTEAFF
TRBV29-1,-,CSVEVFTGLAKETQYF
TRBV5-8,few,CASTPWMREGETQYF
TRBV14,-,CASSPEVSGGEAFF
TRBV6-6,few,CASSYLDDSKNIQHF
TRBV6-1,few,CASSDRQGLAEAFF
TRBV7-2,-,CASSEGAGNQPQHF
TRBV30,-,CAWSRDRGQPQHF
TRBV28,-,CASSYLAGPGGNEQFF
TRBV29-1,-,CSVEPQDSNTGELFF
TRBV28,-,CASRNLGTPYNEQFF
TRBV4-2,-,CASSQVDQQETQYF
TRBV27,-,CASSFSQWSGVDTQYF
TRBV7-9,-,CASSSPVDRGNEKLFF
TRBV10-2,-,CASDRSLAGITDTQYF